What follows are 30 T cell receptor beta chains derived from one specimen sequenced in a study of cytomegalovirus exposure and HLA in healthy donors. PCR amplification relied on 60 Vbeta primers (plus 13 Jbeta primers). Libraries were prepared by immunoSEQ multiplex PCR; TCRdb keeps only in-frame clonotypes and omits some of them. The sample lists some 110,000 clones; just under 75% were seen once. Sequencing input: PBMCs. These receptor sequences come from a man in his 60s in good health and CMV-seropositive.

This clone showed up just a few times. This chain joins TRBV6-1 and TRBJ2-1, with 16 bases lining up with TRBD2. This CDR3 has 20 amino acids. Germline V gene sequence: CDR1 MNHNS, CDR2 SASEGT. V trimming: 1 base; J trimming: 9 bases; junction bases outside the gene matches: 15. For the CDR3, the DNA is TGTGCCAGCAGTGAAGTAAGGGGGACTAGCGGGGGGGCCCTTATGGGTGAGCAGTTCTTC. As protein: CASSEVRGTSGGALMGEQFF.

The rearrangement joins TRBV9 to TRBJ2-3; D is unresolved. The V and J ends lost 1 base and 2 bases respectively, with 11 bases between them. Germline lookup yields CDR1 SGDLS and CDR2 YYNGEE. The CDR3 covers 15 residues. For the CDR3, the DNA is TGTGCCAGCAGCGTATCACCAGTAACCACAGATACGCAGTATTTT. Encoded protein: CASSVSPVTTDTQYF. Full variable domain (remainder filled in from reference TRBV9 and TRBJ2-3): DSGVTQTPKHLITATGQRVTLRCSPRSGDLSVYWYQQSLDQGLQFLIQYYNGEERAKGNILERFSAQQFPDLHSELNLSSLELGDSALYFCASSVSPVTTDTQYFGPGTRLTVL.

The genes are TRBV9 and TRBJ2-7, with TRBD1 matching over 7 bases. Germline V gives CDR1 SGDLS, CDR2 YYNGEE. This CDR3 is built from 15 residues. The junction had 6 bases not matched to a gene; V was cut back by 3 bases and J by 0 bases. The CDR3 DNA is TGTGCCAGCAGCGCAAGACAGGGCGTCTCCTACGAGCAGTACTTC. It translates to CASSARQGVSYEQYF.

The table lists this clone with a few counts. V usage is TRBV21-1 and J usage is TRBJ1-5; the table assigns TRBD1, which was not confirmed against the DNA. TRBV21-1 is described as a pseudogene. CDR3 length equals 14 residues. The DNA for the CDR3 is TGTGCCAGCAGCAAAATACCGTCGGAGGGGGCCCCGGGTTTT. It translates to CASSKIPSEGAPGF.

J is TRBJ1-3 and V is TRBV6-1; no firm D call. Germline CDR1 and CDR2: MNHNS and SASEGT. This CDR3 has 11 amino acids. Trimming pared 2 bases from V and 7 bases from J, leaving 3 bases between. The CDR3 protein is CASSEPNTIYF. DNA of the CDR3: TGTGCCAGCAGTGAACCTAACACCATATATTTT.

The CDR3 DNA sequence: TGTGCCAGCAGCGTCAGGGGGAACACTGAAGCTTTCTTT. This encodes CASSVRGNTEAFF. The J gene is TRBJ1-1, the V gene TRBV9; the D gene is possibly TRBD1 (6 bases). Trimming took 2 bases from V and 1 from J, leaving 6 bases between them. CDR3 length: 13 residues. The germline V gene has CDR1 SGDLS and CDR2 YYNGEE.

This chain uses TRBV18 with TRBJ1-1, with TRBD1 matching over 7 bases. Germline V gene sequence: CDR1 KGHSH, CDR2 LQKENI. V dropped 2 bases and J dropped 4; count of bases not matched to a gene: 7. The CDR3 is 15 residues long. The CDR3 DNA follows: TGTGCCAGCTCACCAAGCCCAGGGGGAGGCACTGAAGCTTTCTTT. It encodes CASSPSPGGGTEAFF.

Written as DNA, the CDR3 is TGTGCCAGCAGCTGGGACAGGGAGCTGTTTTTT. This translates into CASSWDRELFF. This sequence joins TRBV5-6 and TRBJ2-2; D might be TRBD1 (6 bases). Germline V gene sequence: CDR1 SGHDT, CDR2 YYEEEE. Trimming removed 3 bases at V and 9 bases at J, with 6 bases between. This CDR3 comprises 11 residues.

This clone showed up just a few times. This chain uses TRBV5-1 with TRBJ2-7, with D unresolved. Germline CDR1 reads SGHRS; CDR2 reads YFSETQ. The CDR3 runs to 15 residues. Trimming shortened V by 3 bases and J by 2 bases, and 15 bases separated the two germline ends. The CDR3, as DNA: TGCGCCAGCAGCTCAAACTCCGGTGCCGCCTACGAGCAGTACTTC. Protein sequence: CASSSNSGAAYEQYF.

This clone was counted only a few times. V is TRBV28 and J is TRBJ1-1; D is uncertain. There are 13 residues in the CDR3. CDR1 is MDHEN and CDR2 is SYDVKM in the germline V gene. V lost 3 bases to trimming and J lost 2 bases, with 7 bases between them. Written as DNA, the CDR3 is TGTGCCAGCAGTTTTTACAGCAACACTGAAGCTTTCTTT. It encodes CASSFYSNTEAFF.

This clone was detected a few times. The CDR3 nucleotides are TGTGCCAGCAGGGACAGCATCTACATATACAATGAGCAGTTCTTC. This translates into CASRDSIYIYNEQFF. The V gene is TRBV6-1, the J gene TRBJ2-1; D may be TRBD1 (6 bases). There are 15 residues in the CDR3. The V gene's germline CDR1 is MNHNS and CDR2 SASEGT. Trimming removed 6 bases from V and 4 bases from J, with 16 bases in between.

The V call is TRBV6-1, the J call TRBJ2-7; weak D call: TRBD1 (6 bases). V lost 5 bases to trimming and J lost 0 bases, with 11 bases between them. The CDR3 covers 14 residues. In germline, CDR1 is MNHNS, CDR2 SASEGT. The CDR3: CASSWTEFSYEQYF. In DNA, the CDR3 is TGTGCCAGCAGTTGGACAGAATTCTCCTACGAGCAGTACTTC.

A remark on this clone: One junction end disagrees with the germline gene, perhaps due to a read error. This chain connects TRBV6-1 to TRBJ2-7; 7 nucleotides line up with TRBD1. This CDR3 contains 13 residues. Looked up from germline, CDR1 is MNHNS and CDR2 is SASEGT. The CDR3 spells CAGSRDRSYGQYF. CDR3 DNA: TGTGCCGGATCCCGGGACAGATCCTACGGGCAGTACTTC.

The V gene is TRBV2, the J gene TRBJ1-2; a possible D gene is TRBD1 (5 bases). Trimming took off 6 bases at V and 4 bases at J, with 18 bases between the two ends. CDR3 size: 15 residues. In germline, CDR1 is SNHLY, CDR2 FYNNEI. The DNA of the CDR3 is TGTGCCAGCAGACACGGGGGGATTGGCGCCTATGGCTACACCTTC. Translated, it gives CASRHGGIGAYGYTF.

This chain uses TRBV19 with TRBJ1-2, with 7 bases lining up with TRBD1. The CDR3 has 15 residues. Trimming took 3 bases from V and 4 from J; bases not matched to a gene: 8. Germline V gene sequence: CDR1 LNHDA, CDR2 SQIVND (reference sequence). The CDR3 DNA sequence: TGTGCCAGTAGTATTTTGATAGGGGGCAGCTATGGCTACACCTTC. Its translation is CASSILIGGSYGYTF.

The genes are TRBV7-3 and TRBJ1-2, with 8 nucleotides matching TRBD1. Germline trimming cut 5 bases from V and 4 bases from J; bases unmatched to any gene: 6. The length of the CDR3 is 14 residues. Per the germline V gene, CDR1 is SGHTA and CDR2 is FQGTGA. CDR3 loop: CASSPTTGVYGYTF. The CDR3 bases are TGTGCCAGCAGCCCAACGACAGGGGTCTATGGCTACACCTTC.

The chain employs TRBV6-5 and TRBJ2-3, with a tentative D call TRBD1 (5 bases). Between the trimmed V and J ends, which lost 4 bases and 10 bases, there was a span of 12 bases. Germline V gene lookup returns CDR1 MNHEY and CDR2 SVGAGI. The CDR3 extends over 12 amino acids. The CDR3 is CASSWQGRAQYF. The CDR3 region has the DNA TGTGCCAGCAGTTGGCAGGGAAGAGCGCAGTATTTT.

The CDR3 spells CASSETLAASYEQYF. The CDR3 DNA reads as TGTGCCAGCAGTGAAACGCTAGCGGCCTCCTACGAGCAGTACTTC. The chain has TRBV2 and TRBJ2-7, with TRBD2 matching over 7 bases. J gave up 0 bases and V 2 bases, and 4 bases lay outside the gene matches. From germline, CDR1 is SNHLY and CDR2 FYNNEI. The CDR3 is made up of 15 amino acids.

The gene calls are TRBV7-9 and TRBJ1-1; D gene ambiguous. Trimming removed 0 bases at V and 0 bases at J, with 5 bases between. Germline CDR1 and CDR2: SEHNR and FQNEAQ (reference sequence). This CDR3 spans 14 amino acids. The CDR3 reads CASSLAYVNTEAFF. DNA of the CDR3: TGTGCCAGCAGCTTAGCCTACGTGAACACTGAAGCTTTCTTT.

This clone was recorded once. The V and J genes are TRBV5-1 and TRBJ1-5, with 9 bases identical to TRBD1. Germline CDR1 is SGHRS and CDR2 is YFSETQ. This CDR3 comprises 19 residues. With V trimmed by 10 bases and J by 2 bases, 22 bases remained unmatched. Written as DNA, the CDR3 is TGCGCCGGACTCATATGGGGACAGGGCGATGGTACGGGCAATCAGCCCCAGCATTTT. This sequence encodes CAGLIWGQGDGTGNQPQHF.

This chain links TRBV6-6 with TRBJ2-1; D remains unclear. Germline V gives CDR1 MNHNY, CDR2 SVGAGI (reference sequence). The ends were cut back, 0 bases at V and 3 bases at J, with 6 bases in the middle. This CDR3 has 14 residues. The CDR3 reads CASSYSAVYNEQFF. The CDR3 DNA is TGTGCCAGCAGTTACTCGGCAGTCTACAATGAGCAGTTCTTC.

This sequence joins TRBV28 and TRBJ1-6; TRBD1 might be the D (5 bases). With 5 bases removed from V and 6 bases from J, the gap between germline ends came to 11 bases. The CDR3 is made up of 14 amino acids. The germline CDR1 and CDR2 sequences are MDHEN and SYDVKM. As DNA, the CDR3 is TGTGCCAGCAGTACTGCGGGGGGTAATTCACCCCTCCACTTT. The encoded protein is CASSTAGGNSPLHF. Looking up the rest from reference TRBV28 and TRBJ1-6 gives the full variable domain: DVKVTQSSRYLVKRTGEKVFLECVQDMDHENMFWYRQDPGLGLRLIYFSYDVKMKEKGDIPEGYSVSREKKERFSLILESASTNQTSMYLCASSTAGGNSPLHFGNGTRLTVT.

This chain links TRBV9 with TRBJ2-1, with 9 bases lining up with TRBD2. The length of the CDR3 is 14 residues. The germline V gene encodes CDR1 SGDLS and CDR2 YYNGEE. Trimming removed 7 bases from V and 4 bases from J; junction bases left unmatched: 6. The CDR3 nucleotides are TGTGCCAGCGGCAGGCGGGGGGGATACAATGAGCAGTTCTTC. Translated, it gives CASGRRGGYNEQFF. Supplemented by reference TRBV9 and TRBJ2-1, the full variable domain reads DSGVTQTPKHLITATGQRVTLRCSPRSGDLSVYWYQQSLDQGLQFLIQYYNGEERAKGNILERFSAQQFPDLHSELNLSSLELGDSALYFCASGRRGGYNEQFFGPGTRLTVL.

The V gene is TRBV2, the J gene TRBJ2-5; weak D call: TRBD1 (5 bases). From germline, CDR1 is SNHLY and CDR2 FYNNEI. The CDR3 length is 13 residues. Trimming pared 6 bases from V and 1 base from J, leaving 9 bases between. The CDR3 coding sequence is TGTGCCAGCAGGCAGACAGTCCAAGAGACCCAGTACTTC. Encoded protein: CASRQTVQETQYF. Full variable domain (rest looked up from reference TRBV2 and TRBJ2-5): EPEVTQTPSHQVTQMGQEVILRCVPISNHLYFYWYRQILGQKVEFLVSFYNNEISEKSEIFDDQFSVERPDGSNFTLKIRSTKLEDSAMYFCASRQTVQETQYFGPGTRLLVL.

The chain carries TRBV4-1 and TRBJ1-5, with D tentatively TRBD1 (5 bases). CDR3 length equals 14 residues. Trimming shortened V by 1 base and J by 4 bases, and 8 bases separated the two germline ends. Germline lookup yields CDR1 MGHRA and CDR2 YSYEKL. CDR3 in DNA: TGCGCCAGCAGCCAAGTAGGGGATAATCAGCCCCAGCATTTT. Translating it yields CASSQVGDNQPQHF.

CDR3 DNA: TGTGCCAGCCCCCCGGCCGGGACAGGGTCATACACTGAAGCTTTCTTT. Residues: CASPPAGTGSYTEAFF. V usage is TRBV28 and J usage is TRBJ1-1; TRBD1 matches 9 bases. CDR3 length: 16 amino acids. Germline loops: CDR1 MDHEN, CDR2 SYDVKM. Trimming at V came to 8 bases and at J to 3 bases, leaving 13 bases not matched to a gene.

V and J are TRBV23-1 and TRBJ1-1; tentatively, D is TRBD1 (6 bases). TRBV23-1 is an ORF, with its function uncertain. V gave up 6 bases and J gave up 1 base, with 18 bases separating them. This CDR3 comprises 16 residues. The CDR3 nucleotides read TGCGCCAGCAGGGGGACAAGAGAAGTAGAGAACACTGAAGCTTTCTTT. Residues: CASRGTREVENTEAFF.

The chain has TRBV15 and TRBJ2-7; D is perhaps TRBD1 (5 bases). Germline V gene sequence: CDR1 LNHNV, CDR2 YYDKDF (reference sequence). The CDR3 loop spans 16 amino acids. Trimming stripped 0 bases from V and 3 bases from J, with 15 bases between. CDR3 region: CATSRDQDTASYEQYF. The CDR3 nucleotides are TGTGCCACCAGCAGAGATCAGGACACGGCCAGCTACGAGCAGTACTTC.

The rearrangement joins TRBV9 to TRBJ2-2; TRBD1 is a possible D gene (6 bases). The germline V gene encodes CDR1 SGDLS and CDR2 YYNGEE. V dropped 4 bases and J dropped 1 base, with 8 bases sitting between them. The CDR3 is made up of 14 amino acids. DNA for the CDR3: TGTGCCAGCAGCCCGGACAGGAACACCGGGGAGCTGTTTTTT. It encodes CASSPDRNTGELFF.

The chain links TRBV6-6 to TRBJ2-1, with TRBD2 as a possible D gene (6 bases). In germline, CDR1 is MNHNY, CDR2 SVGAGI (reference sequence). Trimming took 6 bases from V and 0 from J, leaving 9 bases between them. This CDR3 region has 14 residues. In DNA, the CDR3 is TGTGCCAGCAGCGAGACTAGCTCCTACAATGAGCAGTTCTTC. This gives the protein CASSETSSYNEQFF.